This record concerns one T cell receptor (beta chain) sequence. One junction end does not reproduce the germline sequence, and a read error may be involved. Other DNA variants within this sample encode the same CDR3. The sample comes from a study of control samples from healthy donors and cancer patients. This CDR3 is built from 15 residues. Germline values: CDR1 GTSNPN, CDR2 SVGIG (reference sequence). Clones were sequenced by immunoSEQ multiplex PCR, and TCRdb holds only the in-frame ones, with some missing. Of about 28,000 clones listed, 80% to 90% are singletons. Sequenced: PBMCs. The chain has TRBV30 and TRBJ2-5, with a possible D match to TRBD1 (5 bases). The sequence was obtained from a woman aged 40 to 49 with lung cancer. CDR3 nucleotides: TGTGCCTGGAGATTTGACAGTCGTCCCCAAGAAACCCAGTACTTC. Encoded protein: CAWRFDSRPQETQYF.